Each of the 32 T cell receptor beta chains below was sequenced from the same sample in a study of T cell clonotyping in hematopoietic cell transplantation. Time point meaning: recipient sample about 28 days before transplant, after cytoreduction. Some clones are missing from TCRdb's copy, which holds only in-frame ones; the method was immunoSEQ multiplex PCR. The sample contains 25,000 to 30,000 clones, under 90% of which appear only once. The specimen was peripheral blood mononuclear cells, collected before stem cell transplant. These receptors all stem from a man aged 35-49 years with acute myeloid leukemia. Some clones in this sample may be carry-over from other donors' samples.

This clone was found a few times. The CDR3 coding sequence is TGTGCCATCAGTTTATTGGGCACAGCACAGTTCTTC. It yields the protein CAISLLGTAQFF. The chain carries TRBV10-3 and TRBJ2-1, with D uncertain. CDR1 ENHRY and CDR2 SYGVKD come from the germline V gene. V was shortened by 5 bases and J by 13 bases, with 15 bases between the two germline ends. The CDR3 has 12 residues.

This sequence joins TRBV5-1 and TRBJ2-2, with 10 bases that match TRBD2. CDR1 and CDR2 from the germline V gene are SGHRS and YFSETQ. The trim removed 5 bases at V and 5 bases at J, leaving 6 bases unmatched. There are 15 residues in the CDR3. The CDR3, as DNA: TGCGCCAGCAGATTACCGGGACTAGCGACCGGGGAGCTGTTTTTT. This gives the protein CASRLPGLATGELFF.

This sequence joins TRBV4-2 and TRBJ2-2, with 8 bases fitting TRBD2. The CDR3 is made up of 17 amino acids. V lost 0 bases and J lost 0; bases outside the gene matches: 3. From germline, CDR1 is LGHNA and CDR2 YNFKEQ. The CDR3 nucleotides read TGTGCCAGCAGCCAAGACCCGGGGGGGCCGAACACCGGGGAGCTGTTTTTT. It is translated as CASSQDPGGPNTGELFF.

This chain connects TRBV27 to TRBJ2-2; maybe TRBD1 (5 bases). Looked up from germline, CDR1 is MNHEY and CDR2 is SMNVEV (reference sequence). The CDR3 sequence is 17 residues long. The germline V and J ends were trimmed by 5 bases and 2 bases, with 18 bases remaining between them. The CDR3 bases are TGTGCCAGCAGTCTATTTTCGGACATCTTTAACACCGGGGAGCTGTTTTTT. Amino acid sequence: CASSLFSDIFNTGELFF.

The chain uses TRBV7-9 and TRBJ2-7; D perhaps matches TRBD1 (5 bases). There are 14 residues in the CDR3. The V end was cut by 5 bases, the J end by 3 bases, with 14 bases between. Germline loops: CDR1 SEHNR, CDR2 FQNEAQ (reference sequence). CDR3 bases: TGTGCCAGCAGCCCCCAGGGTTTCGACTACGAGCAGTACTTC. Protein sequence: CASSPQGFDYEQYF.

The chain carries TRBV9 and TRBJ2-3; TRBD2 is a possible D gene (7 bases). CDR1 and CDR2 from the germline V gene are SGDLS and YYNGEE. CDR3 length: 15 amino acids. The germline V and J ends were trimmed by 0 bases and 0 bases, with 8 bases remaining between them. In nucleotides, the CDR3 is TGTGCCAGCAGCGTAGGCGGGGGCAGCACAGATACGCAGTATTTT. Translated, it gives CASSVGGGSTDTQYF.

This sequence joins TRBV6-6 and TRBJ1-2; D unclear. Germline V gives CDR1 MNHNY, CDR2 SVGAGI (reference sequence). V gave up 2 bases and J gave up 0 bases, with 10 bases separating them. This CDR3 comprises 15 residues. CDR3 in amino acids: CASSYGRGANYGYTF. In DNA form, the CDR3 reads TGTGCCAGCAGTTACGGGCGGGGAGCTAACTATGGCTACACCTTC.

This chain links TRBV30 with TRBJ1-5; tentative D call: TRBD1 (5 bases). Germline-derived CDR1 and CDR2 are GTSNPN and SVGIG (reference sequence). The CDR3 sequence is 15 residues long. Trimming removed 6 bases at V and 0 bases at J, with 15 bases between. CDR3 DNA: TGTGCCTGCCGGGGGGAACACGATAGCAATCAGCCCCAGCATTTT. Translated: CACRGEHDSNQPQHF. Full variable domain (rest looked up from reference TRBV30 and TRBJ1-5): SQTIHQWPATLVQPVGSPLSLECTVEGTSNPNLYWYRQAAGRGLQLLFYSVGIGQISSEVPQNLSASRPQDRQFILSSKKLLLSDSGFYLCACRGEHDSNQPQHFGDGTRLSIL.

J is TRBJ1-1 and V is TRBV7-9, with TRBD1 identical over 12 bases. This CDR3 contains 17 residues. Germline V gene lookup returns CDR1 SEHNR and CDR2 FQNEAQ (reference sequence). With 3 bases clipped from V and 0 bases from J, the junction kept 5 bases outside the gene matches. CDR3 nucleotides: TGTGCCAGCAGCTTGGGGACAGGGGGCGGCGTGAACACTGAAGCTTTCTTT. It specifies CASSLGTGGGVNTEAFF.

The chain carries TRBV6-5 and TRBJ1-6; the D is unclear. CDR3 size: 14 residues. V lost 5 bases, J lost 10 bases, and 15 bases lay in between. CDR1 and CDR2 from the germline V gene are MNHEY and SVGAGI. The CDR3 sequence is CASSRSREGSPLHF. The DNA for the CDR3 is TGTGCCAGCAGTCGTAGTAGGGAAGGATCACCCCTCCACTTT.

This chain joins TRBV6-5 and TRBJ1-1, with 7 nucleotides matching TRBD1. J gave up 5 bases and V 9 bases, and 9 bases lay outside the gene matches. Looked up from germline, CDR1 is MNHEY and CDR2 is SVGAGI. The CDR3 runs to 13 residues. The CDR3 sequence: CASLQQGMTEAFF. DNA of the CDR3: TGTGCCAGTTTACAACAGGGGATGACTGAAGCTTTCTTT.

The V and J genes are TRBV5-5 and TRBJ2-3; D gene uncertain. Germline assignment: CDR1 SGHKS and CDR2 YYEKEE (reference sequence). The V gene lost 2 bases and the J gene lost 1 base, with 11 bases spanning the gap. This CDR3 comprises 15 residues. CDR3 region: CASSFPQAGTDTQYF. Written as DNA, the CDR3 is TGTGCCAGCAGCTTTCCGCAGGCGGGCACAGATACGCAGTATTTT.

V gene TRBV5-1 combines with J gene TRBJ2-5; tentatively, D is TRBD1 (6 bases). The CDR3 covers 13 residues. CDR1 is SGHRS and CDR2 is YFSETQ in the germline V gene. V was shortened by 5 bases and J by 4 bases, with 12 bases between the two germline ends. This CDR3 is CASRTGVRETQYF. CDR3 DNA: TGCGCCAGCAGGACAGGAGTCCGAGAGACCCAGTACTTC.

The chain uses TRBV5-4 and TRBJ2-3, with D tentatively TRBD2 (6 bases). Trimming removed 1 base at V and 4 bases at J, with 16 bases between. The V gene's germline CDR1 is SGHNT and CDR2 YYREEE (reference sequence). The length of the CDR3 is 16 residues. CDR3 sequence reads: CASSLRFQGGSDTQYF. CDR3 DNA: TGTGCCAGCAGCTTGAGGTTCCAGGGAGGATCAGATACGCAGTATTTT.

The genes are TRBV4-2 and TRBJ1-1, with D uncertain. V lost 0 bases and J lost 5, with 13 bases in between. The CDR3 consists of 15 residues. Looked up from germline, CDR1 is LGHNA and CDR2 is YNFKEQ. The CDR3 DNA reads TGTGCCAGCAGCCAAGATGAGGCCCCGGAGACTGAAGCTTTCTTT. It yields the protein CASSQDEAPETEAFF.

The chain has TRBV2 and TRBJ2-7; 9 bases are a match to TRBD1. The CDR3 covers 13 residues. CDR1 and CDR2 (germline): SNHLY, FYNNEI. V gave up 9 bases and J gave up 6 bases; unmatched junction bases: 9. The CDR3 spells CARIKDRGVEQYF. CDR3 in DNA: TGTGCCAGGATTAAAGACAGGGGGGTCGAGCAGTACTTC.

The chain couples TRBV28 to TRBJ2-5; possibly TRBD1 or TRBD2 for D (5 bases each). This CDR3 has 13 residues. V dropped 3 bases and J dropped 5 bases, with 10 bases sitting between them. Germline CDR1 reads MDHEN; CDR2 reads SYDVKM. CDR3: CASSFLGEETQYF. For the CDR3, the DNA is TGTGCCAGCAGTTTCTTAGGGGAGGAGACCCAGTACTTC.

The V call is TRBV6-5, the J call TRBJ1-5; 7 nucleotides align to TRBD1. Germline lookup yields CDR1 MNHEY and CDR2 SVGAGI. V gave up 6 bases and J gave up 7 bases; unmatched junction bases: 9. This CDR3 is built from 14 residues. The CDR3 coding sequence is TGTGCCAGCAGGAATCGACAGGGTTCGCAGCCCCAGCATTTT. Residues: CASRNRQGSQPQHF.

CDR3: CASSPLSVGQFGGYTF. The DNA for the CDR3 is TGTGCCAGCAGCCCCCTCTCGGTGGGGCAGTTCGGTGGCTACACCTTC. The chain joins TRBV5-8 to TRBJ1-2, with D possibly TRBD1 on 5 matching bases. V lost 4 bases, J lost 7 bases, and 23 bases lay in between. Germline-derived CDR1 and CDR2 are SGHTS and YDEGEE. CDR3 length: 16 amino acids.

The chain is built from TRBV7-6 and TRBJ2-1; 10 bases match TRBD2. The CDR3 is made up of 16 amino acids. After removal of 5 bases from V and 5 bases from J, the junction contained 9 bases not matched to a gene. The germline V gene encodes CDR1 SGHVS and CDR2 FNYEAQ. The CDR3 spells CASSPASGSSNNEQFF. Written as DNA, the CDR3 is TGTGCCAGCAGCCCAGCTAGCGGGAGTAGTAACAATGAGCAGTTCTTC. Together with reference TRBV7-6 and TRBJ2-1, the CDR3 gives the full variable domain: GAGVSQSPRYKVTKRGQDVALRCDPISGHVSLYWYRQALGQGPEFLTYFNYEAQQDKSGLPNDRFSAERPEGSISTLTIQRTEQRDSAMYRCASSPASGSSNNEQFFGPGTRLTVL.

The CDR3 loop reads CASSLAGVSYEQYF. The DNA for the CDR3 is TGTGCCAGCAGTTTAGCGGGCGTCTCCTACGAGCAGTACTTC. This chain connects TRBV27 to TRBJ2-7, with D possibly TRBD2 on 5 matching bases. Trimming took off 2 bases at V and 0 bases at J, with 8 bases between the two ends. Per the germline V gene, CDR1 is MNHEY and CDR2 is SMNVEV (reference sequence). The CDR3 runs 14 residues.

This sequence joins TRBV9 and TRBJ1-3; tentatively, D is TRBD1 (6 bases). CDR3 length: 12 amino acids. CDR1 SGDLS and CDR2 YYNGEE come from the germline V gene. V lost 5 bases and J lost 7, with 10 bases in between. The CDR3 DNA is TGTGCCAGCAGGGGAGGGGGGAACACCATATATTTT. Protein: CASRGGGNTIYF.

The chain employs TRBV6-1 and TRBJ1-4; 8 bases line up with TRBD1. The CDR3 totals 12 residues. CDR1 is MNHNS and CDR2 is SASEGT in the germline V gene. The V gene end was trimmed by 1 base and the J gene end by 13 bases; junction bases not matched to a gene: 2. The CDR3 DNA follows: TGTGCCAGCAGTGAAGTTGACAGGGGACTGTTTTTT. The encoded protein is CASSEVDRGLFF.

This clone was observed a single time. J is TRBJ2-5 and V is TRBV9; TRBD2 matches at 12 bases. The germline gives CDR1 SGDLS, CDR2 YYNGEE. V trimming: 3 bases; J trimming: 0 bases; junction bases outside the gene matches: 6. The CDR3 sequence is 17 residues long. The CDR3 loop is CASSARLAGAYQETQYF. CDR3 bases: TGTGCCAGCAGCGCCCGACTAGCGGGGGCGTACCAAGAGACCCAGTACTTC.

The chain recombines TRBV7-2 with TRBJ1-1; D might be TRBD1 (5 bases). V was cut by 2 bases and J by 1 base, with 11 bases left in between. This CDR3 has 15 amino acids. Germline V gene lookup returns CDR1 SGHTA and CDR2 FQGNSA. The CDR3 DNA sequence: TGTGCCAGCAGCTTAACGGGGGTGGGGAACACTGAAGCTTTCTTT. This encodes CASSLTGVGNTEAFF.

V usage is TRBV25-1 and J usage is TRBJ2-3; 8 bases align to TRBD1. The CDR3 spans 14 residues. Germline V CDR1 and CDR2: MGHDK, SYGVNS. After removal of 7 bases from V and 6 bases from J, the junction contained 9 bases not matched to a gene. CDR3 protein: CASTQAGGSDTQYF. The CDR3 nucleotides are TGTGCCAGCACACAGGCAGGGGGCTCGGATACGCAGTATTTT. Full variable domain (remainder filled in from reference TRBV25-1 and TRBJ2-3): EADIYQTPRYLVIGTGKKITLECSQTMGHDKMYWYQQDPGMELHLIHYSYGVNSTEKGDLSSESTVSRIRTEHFPLTLESARPSHTSQYLCASTQAGGSDTQYFGPGTRLTVL.

The chain recombines TRBV30 with TRBJ1-6; D remains ambiguous. V lost 0 bases and J 0 bases, leaving 3 bases between the germline ends. The CDR3 covers 14 residues. Per germline, CDR1 GTSNPN and CDR2 SVGIG (reference sequence). The CDR3 sequence is CAWSVDSYNSPLHF. The CDR3 DNA reads as TGTGCCTGGAGTGTAGACTCCTATAATTCACCCCTCCACTTT.

The V call is TRBV28, the J call TRBJ1-1, with 7 nucleotides matching TRBD1. Germline CDR1 and CDR2: MDHEN and SYDVKM. The junction had 7 bases not matched to a gene; V was cut back by 6 bases and J by 3 bases. This CDR3 comprises 14 residues. The CDR3 is CASSPGGSHTEAFF. In nucleotides, the CDR3 is TGTGCCAGCAGCCCAGGGGGGTCCCACACTGAAGCTTTCTTT.

The chain has TRBV9 and TRBJ2-7; 8 bases are a match to TRBD1. Germline V gene lookup returns CDR1 SGDLS and CDR2 YYNGEE. With V trimmed by 0 bases and J by 4 bases, 3 bases remained unmatched. The CDR3 length is 14 residues. DNA for the CDR3: TGTGCCAGCAGCGTAGGGACAGGGAGGTACGAGCAGTACTTC. This sequence encodes CASSVGTGRYEQYF.

The chain uses TRBV28 and TRBJ1-6, with 7 bases identical to TRBD1. CDR1 MDHEN and CDR2 SYDVKM come from the germline V gene. The CDR3 length is 14 residues. V lost 4 bases to trimming and J lost 7 bases; unmatched junction nucleotides: 4. CDR3 nucleotide sequence: TGTGCCAGCAGTTCAGGGACAGCAAATTCACCCCTCCACTTT. Translation gives CASSSGTANSPLHF.

CDR3 nucleotide sequence: TGTGCCAGCAGCTTAGCGTACGGTCCCGGGACCCAGTACTTC. The encoded protein is CASSLAYGPGTQYF. This sequence joins TRBV11-2 and TRBJ2-5; no firm D call. The CDR3 extends over 14 amino acids. The V and J ends lost 1 base and 7 bases respectively, with 13 bases between them. Germline CDR1 reads SGHAT; CDR2 reads FQNNGV.

The chain carries TRBV28 and TRBJ1-1; the D gene is possibly TRBD1 (6 bases). This CDR3 contains 13 residues. Germline V lookup: CDR1 MDHEN, CDR2 SYDVKM. V was clipped by 10 bases and J by 4 bases, with 16 bases between them. CDR3 DNA sequence: TGTGCCACCGGGGGACAACTTGCCACTGAAGCTTTCTTT. Translation gives CATGGQLATEAFF.